Following are 25 T cell receptor beta chains from one sample sequenced in a study of shared clonotypes between healthy human individuals. Naive CD8 cells were CD45RO-negative, positively selected for CCR7, excluding terminally differentiated effector memory CD45RA+ cells. Sequenced by immunoSEQ multiplex PCR; TCRdb stores in-frame clones only, minus some. The sample lists about 580,000 clones; 98% were seen once. The sequencing input was naive CD8+ T cells sorted from blood. These receptors all stem from a man aged 25 to 40 in good health.

The chain links TRBV9 to TRBJ2-1; TRBD2 agrees at 7 bases. This CDR3 spans 15 amino acids. V was pared by 4 bases and J by 8 bases, with 12 bases of the junction left unmatched. Germline values: CDR1 SGDLS, CDR2 YYNGEE. CDR3 nucleotides: TGTGCCAGCAGCCTCTGGGGGGAGGGTATCGATGAGCAGTTCTTC. This sequence encodes CASSLWGEGIDEQFF.

As concerns this clone: At one of its ends the junction is not consistent with the germline gene, which may arise from a read error. This rearrangement joins TRBV7-7 to TRBJ2-1; D is perhaps TRBD2 (6 bases). The CDR3 totals 16 residues. CDR1 and CDR2 (germline): SSHAT, FNYEAQ (reference sequence). In DNA, the CDR3 is TGTGCTAGCAGCTTTTTCGGGACTCCAAAGTACAATGAGCAGTTCTTC. Protein: CASSFFGTPKYNEQFF.

The chain joins TRBV29-1 to TRBJ2-5; D not certain. The CDR3 sequence is 13 residues long. V lost 4 bases and J lost 4, with 13 bases in between. Per germline, CDR1 SQVTM and CDR2 ANQGSEA. CDR3 loop: CSVGALTLETQYF. CDR3 DNA sequence: TGCAGCGTTGGGGCCCTAACTCTAGAGACCCAGTACTTC.

CDR3 protein: CASSLWGGRIAFF. CDR3 DNA: TGTGCCAGCAGCCTATGGGGGGGCAGGATAGCTTTCTTT. This chain links TRBV14 with TRBJ1-1; weak D call: TRBD1 (6 bases). The germline V gene has CDR1 SGHDN and CDR2 FVKESK. The CDR3 extends over 13 amino acids. Between the trimmed V and J ends, which lost 4 bases and 10 bases, there was a span of 16 bases.

The count of this clone is one. The CDR3 here is CASSLGVSGRNYNEQFF. CDR3 nucleotide sequence: TGTGCCAGCAGCTTAGGGGTTAGCGGGAGGAACTACAATGAGCAGTTCTTC. The chain employs TRBV7-9 and TRBJ2-1; 10 positions match TRBD2. CDR3 length: 17 residues. Looked up from germline, CDR1 is SEHNR and CDR2 is FQNEAQ (reference sequence). The junction had 6 bases not matched to a gene; V was cut back by 1 base and J by 3 bases.

This clone showed up just a few times. Other nucleotide sequences from this sample produce the same CDR3. The chain recombines TRBV2 with TRBJ2-7, with D unresolved. The germline CDR1 and CDR2 sequences are SNHLY and FYNNEI. Trimming left V 4 bases short and J 4 bases short, with 2 bases between. The CDR3 totals 10 residues. The CDR3 sequence: CASSGYEQYF. For the CDR3, the DNA is TGTGCCAGCAGTGGTTACGAGCAGTACTTC.

As to this clone: The sample has other DNA sequences that encode this CDR3 too. The gene calls are TRBV6-5 and TRBJ1-1, with a weak D call TRBD1 (5 bases). This CDR3 comprises 13 residues. Germline CDR1 reads MNHEY; CDR2 reads SVGAGI. V lost 2 bases and J lost 5, with 9 bases in between. CDR3 DNA: TGTGCCAGCAGTTACGGGGGTGGTACTGAAGCTTTCTTT. This encodes CASSYGGGTEAFF.

This clone appeared a single time. Other nucleotide sequences in the sample specify the same CDR3. The chain carries TRBV4-1 and TRBJ1-3, with D possibly being TRBD1 (5 bases). CDR3 length equals 14 residues. CDR1 is MGHRA, CDR2 YSYEKL, per germline. V was pared by 1 base and J by 2 bases, with 6 bases between. The CDR3 region is CASSQGGTGNTIYF. The CDR3 DNA reads as TGCGCCAGCAGCCAAGGGGGGACTGGAAACACCATATATTTT.

This chain connects TRBV28 to TRBJ1-1, with D perhaps matching TRBD1 (5 bases). This CDR3 has 15 residues. CDR1 MDHEN and CDR2 SYDVKM come from the germline V gene. V lost 5 bases to trimming and J lost 8 bases, with 21 bases between them. CDR3 bases: TGTGCCAGCAGTCCAGCCTTTTCGGGGCGGACCGAAGCTTTCTTT. This gives the protein CASSPAFSGRTEAFF. Together with reference TRBV28 and TRBJ1-1, the CDR3 gives the full variable domain: DVKVTQSSRYLVKRTGEKVFLECVQDMDHENMFWYRQDPGLGLRLIYFSYDVKMKEKGDIPEGYSVSREKKERFSLILESASTNQTSMYLCASSPAFSGRTEAFFGQGTRLTVV.

The V call is TRBV18, the J call TRBJ2-1; 7 nucleotides agree with TRBD1. V gave up 4 bases and J gave up 8 bases; unmatched junction bases: 5. The germline V gene encodes CDR1 KGHSH and CDR2 LQKENI. The CDR3 is 13 residues long. CDR3 loop: CASSQGAQDEQFF. The CDR3 nucleotides read TGTGCCAGCTCACAGGGGGCGCAGGATGAGCAGTTCTTC.

The chain employs TRBV7-9 and TRBJ2-7, with TRBD1 matching 7 bases. The CDR3 runs to 13 residues. The V gene end was trimmed by 4 bases and the J gene end by 3 bases; junction bases not matched to a gene: 3. Germline CDR1 and CDR2: SEHNR and FQNEAQ (reference sequence). The chain's CDR3 is CASSYRQGYEQYF. CDR3 sequence (DNA): TGTGCCAGCAGCTATAGACAGGGCTACGAGCAGTACTTC.

V usage is TRBV4-1 and J usage is TRBJ2-1; a weak D match, TRBD2 (5 bases). The germline CDR1 and CDR2 sequences are MGHRA and YSYEKL. The V gene lost 0 bases and the J gene lost 2 bases, with 8 bases spanning the gap. The CDR3 is 15 residues long. CDR3 amino acids: CASSQESGTYNEQFF. The CDR3, as DNA: TGCGCCAGCAGCCAAGAGTCCGGGACCTACAATGAGCAGTTCTTC.

The V and J genes are TRBV15 and TRBJ2-1, with D possibly TRBD2 on 6 matching bases. Per germline, CDR1 LNHNV and CDR2 YYDKDF (reference sequence). V was pared by 10 bases and J by 5 bases, with 18 bases between. The CDR3 contains 14 residues. DNA of the CDR3: TGTGCCATCCATGGGGGGAGCTTTGACAATGAGCAGTTCTTC. It specifies CAIHGGSFDNEQFF.

The chain uses TRBV18 and TRBJ2-7; possibly TRBD1 for D (6 bases). In germline, CDR1 is KGHSH, CDR2 LQKENI. The germline V and J ends were trimmed by 2 bases and 3 bases, with 17 bases remaining between them. The CDR3 has 16 residues. In DNA, the CDR3 is TGTGCCAGCTCACCAGGGAACAGGGTCAATATCTACGAGCAGTACTTC. It specifies CASSPGNRVNIYEQYF.

The chain employs TRBV7-9 and TRBJ1-1; possible D gene TRBD1, 6 bases. V was trimmed by 1 base and J by 5 bases, leaving 11 bases between them. Germline loops: CDR1 SEHNR, CDR2 FQNEAQ (reference sequence). The CDR3 spans 14 residues. In DNA form, the CDR3 reads TGTGCCAGCAGCTTAGGGGCAGGGGCAACTGAAGCTTTCTTT. This gives the protein CASSLGAGATEAFF.

The chain carries TRBV7-8 and TRBJ2-2, with a tentative D call TRBD2 (6 bases). The CDR3 runs to 17 residues. Germline loops: CDR1 SGHVS, CDR2 FQNEAQ. The germline V and J ends were trimmed by 6 bases and 1 base, with 18 bases remaining between them. The CDR3 DNA is TGTGCCAGCAGGGGACTTAGGGGTACAATGAACACCGGGGAGCTGTTTTTT. The encoded protein is CASRGLRGTMNTGELFF.

DNA of the CDR3: TGTGCCAGCAGCTTGTCTGGGCAGGGACTACCGGAGACCCAGTACTTC. As protein: CASSLSGQGLPETQYF. J is TRBJ2-5 and V is TRBV5-6; 7 bases line up with TRBD2. After removal of 1 base from V and 5 bases from J, the junction contained 11 bases not matched to a gene. CDR3 length: 16 amino acids. Germline V gene sequence: CDR1 SGHDT, CDR2 YYEEEE. The whole variable domain, filled in from reference TRBV5-6 and TRBJ2-5, reads DAGVTQSPTHLIKTRGQQVTLRCSPKSGHDTVSWYQQALGQGPQFIFQYYEEEERQRGNFPDRFSGHQFPNYSSELNVNALLLGDSALYLCASSLSGQGLPETQYFGPGTRLLVL.

V and J are TRBV2 and TRBJ2-1; D call uncertain. V gave up 6 bases and J gave up 8 bases, with 2 bases separating them. Germline V CDR1 and CDR2: SNHLY, FYNNEI. The CDR3 runs 9 residues. CDR3 bases: TGTGCCAGCAGCCATGAGCAGTTCTTC. This translates into CASSHEQFF. Based on the CDR3 plus reference TRBV2 and TRBJ2-1, the full variable domain is EPEVTQTPSHQVTQMGQEVILRCVPISNHLYFYWYRQILGQKVEFLVSFYNNEISEKSEIFDDQFSVERPDGSNFTLKIRSTKLEDSAMYFCASSHEQFFGPGTRLTVL.

The table lists this clone with a count of one. The gene calls are TRBV27 and TRBJ2-1; D gene uncertain. This CDR3 spans 15 amino acids. Trimming took off 5 bases at V and 0 bases at J, with 11 bases between the two ends. The germline gives CDR1 MNHEY, CDR2 SMNVEV (reference sequence). Written as DNA, the CDR3 is TGTGCCAGCAGTACAACACCGAGCTCCTACAATGAGCAGTTCTTC. As protein: CASSTTPSSYNEQFF.

V gene TRBV11-2 combines with J gene TRBJ2-7, with unresolved D. Trimming shortened V by 4 bases and J by 2 bases, and 15 bases separated the two germline ends. Germline V lookup: CDR1 SGHAT, CDR2 FQNNGV. This CDR3 is built from 15 residues. The CDR3 bases are TGTGCCAGCAGCTCTTGGGCGGATTCGACCTACGAGCAGTACTTC. Translated, it gives CASSSWADSTYEQYF.

This clone was seen once. The V gene is TRBV27, the J gene TRBJ1-2; 10 positions match TRBD1. Germline V gives CDR1 MNHEY, CDR2 SMNVEV (reference sequence). The CDR3 runs 14 residues. The V and J ends lost 4 bases and 7 bases, in that order; junction bases with no gene match: 6. The CDR3 DNA is TGTGCCAGCAGTTACGACAGGGGGCCTGGTGGCTACACCTTC. Its protein product is CASSYDRGPGGYTF.

The chain employs TRBV6-1 and TRBJ1-4; possible D gene TRBD1, 5 bases. The CDR3 is 15 amino acids. The ends were cut back, 4 bases at V and 5 bases at J, with 14 bases in the middle. The V gene's germline CDR1 is MNHNS and CDR2 SASEGT. For the CDR3, the DNA is TGTGCCAGCAGTGTTAACCGGGGACCGAATGAAAAACTGTTTTTT. Its protein product is CASSVNRGPNEKLFF.

This clone came up once. The rearrangement uses TRBV9 and TRBJ2-7; D gene ambiguous. This CDR3 is 15 amino acids long. CDR1 is SGDLS, CDR2 YYNGEE, per germline. Trimming removed 0 bases from V and 0 bases from J, with 10 bases in between. CDR3 nucleotide sequence: TGTGCCAGCAGCGTAGCCCCTGATCCCTCCTACGAGCAGTACTTC. Its translation is CASSVAPDPSYEQYF.

In this sample, this clone turned up once. The V gene is TRBV29-1, the J gene TRBJ1-2; 8 nucleotides align to TRBD1. Trimming cost V 4 bases and J 8 bases; bases outside gene matches: 6. The germline CDR1 and CDR2 sequences are SQVTM and ANQGSEA. The CDR3 is 12 amino acids. The CDR3 reads CSVVDRGDGYTF. CDR3 nucleotides: TGCAGCGTTGTTGACAGGGGAGACGGCTACACCTTC.

J is TRBJ2-2 and V is TRBV29-1; unclear D gene. CDR1 SQVTM and CDR2 ANQGSEA come from the germline V gene. Trimming left V 5 bases short and J 3 bases short, with 10 bases between. The CDR3 is 13 residues long. DNA of the CDR3: TGCAGCGTTCACTCCGTGGACACCGGGGAGCTGTTTTTT. It is translated as CSVHSVDTGELFF.